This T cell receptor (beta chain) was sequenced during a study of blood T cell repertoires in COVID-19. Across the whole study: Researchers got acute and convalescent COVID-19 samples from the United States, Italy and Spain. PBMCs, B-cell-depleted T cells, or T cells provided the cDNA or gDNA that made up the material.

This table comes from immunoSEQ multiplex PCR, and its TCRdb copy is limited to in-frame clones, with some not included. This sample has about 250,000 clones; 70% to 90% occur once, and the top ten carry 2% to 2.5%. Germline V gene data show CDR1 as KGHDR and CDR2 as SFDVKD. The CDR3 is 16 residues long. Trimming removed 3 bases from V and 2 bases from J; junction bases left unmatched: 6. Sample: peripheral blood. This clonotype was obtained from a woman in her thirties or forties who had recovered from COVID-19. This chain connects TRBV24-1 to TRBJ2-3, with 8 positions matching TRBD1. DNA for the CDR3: TGTGCCACCAGTGATCACGGACAGGGAGTCACAGATACGCAGTATTTT. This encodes CATSDHGQGVTDTQYF.